This TCR beta chain derives from a study of shared clonotypes between healthy human individuals. To note about this clone: Antigen: not known.

The CDR3 is 13 residues long. V lost 4 bases to trimming and J lost 0 bases, with 6 bases between them. Germline V lookup: CDR1 LNHDA, CDR2 SQIVND (reference sequence). Points from the study as a whole: Memory subsets had estimated richness that was generally smaller than that of naive subsets. Few donors limited the genetic and exposure-history diversity represented.

The test was conducted at deep level. Per the original methods: Sequence data from immunoSEQ were junction-only and lacked quality scores; consequently, filtering differed. Profiling relied on immunoSEQ multiplex PCR, and the TCRdb table lists in-frame clones only, not all of them. V, J and clone size derive from that table, while D and trimming were established from the DNA sequence. The data show approximately 2.5 million clones, with approximately 94% seen just once and about 0.38% held by the top ten. The V call is TRBV19, the J call TRBJ1-2; D is ambiguous. The sequence was obtained from a man aged 18-30 years in good health. Some clones in this sample may be carry-over from other donors' samples. Sequences were obtained from naive CD4+ T cells from PBMCs. Subset defined: CD45RA+ positively selected. CDR3 coding DNA: TGTGCCAGTAGTACAGATACTAACTATGGCTACACCTTC. This gives the protein CASSTDTNYGYTF.